These 8 T cell receptor beta chains share one sample of origin, sequenced in a study of T cells in Graves' hyperthyroidism and ophthalmopathy. TCR beta CDR3 region amplification was performed from RNA transcripts. First-round RT-PCR of the TCR CDR3 relied on the HTBI primer set. TCRdb analysed the multiplex PCR reads with MiXCR anew, one entry per CDR3 protein. The sample includes about 420,000 distinct CDR3 sequences, around 16% of them seen just once. The specimen sequenced was blood. The receptors come from a woman between 18 and 29 years old with Graves' hyperthyroidism.

This chain joins TRBV20-1 and TRBJ2-2; D perhaps matches TRBD1 (5 bases). Between the trimmed V and J ends, which lost 6 bases and 6 bases, there was a span of 11 bases. Germline lookup yields CDR1 DFQATT and CDR2 SNEGSKA (reference sequence). The CDR3 contains 12 residues. Here the CDR3 DNA reads TGCAGTGCCTCCAGGGATCCCGGGGAGCTGTTTTTT. As protein: CSASRDPGELFF.

The chain has TRBV24-1 and TRBJ2-5; D is possibly TRBD2 (5 bases). The ends were cut back, 3 bases at V and 6 bases at J, with 7 bases in the middle. This CDR3 region has 12 residues. Germline V lookup: CDR1 KGHDR, CDR2 SFDVKD. The CDR3 sequence is CATSDSGQTQYF. The CDR3 DNA follows: TGTGCCACCAGTGATAGCGGCCAGACCCAGTACTTC.

This clonotype has a count of ten or more. V usage is TRBV11-2 and J usage is TRBJ2-1; 9 nucleotides line up with TRBD2. CDR3 length: 13 residues. From germline, CDR1 is SGHAT and CDR2 FQNNGV. The V gene end was trimmed by 5 bases and the J gene end by 8 bases; junction bases not matched to a gene: 4. The CDR3 sequence: CASSPGLAHEQFF. The CDR3, as DNA: TGTGCCAGCAGCCCCGGACTAGCGCATGAGCAGTTCTTC. Supplemented by reference TRBV11-2 and TRBJ2-1, the full variable domain reads EAGVAQSPRYKIIEKRQSVAFWCNPISGHATLYWYQQILGQGPKLLIQFQNNGVVDDSQLPKDRFSAERLKGVDSTLKIQPAKLEDSAVYLCASSPGLAHEQFFGPGTRLTVL.

The V call is TRBV10-3, the J call TRBJ2-1; TRBD1 matches 9 bases. Germline V gene data show CDR1 as ENHRY and CDR2 as SYGVKD. V shed 9 bases, J shed 9 bases, and the junction held 9 bases outside the gene matches. There are 13 residues in the CDR3. The CDR3 nucleotides are TGTGCCATATCCGGGACAGGGCCCGGTGAGCAGTTCTTC. Its protein product is CAISGTGPGEQFF.

This clonotype was picked up many times. This chain's CDR3 is CASGRSGTRHEQFF. For the CDR3, the DNA is TGTGCCAGCGGGCGGAGCGGGACACGGCATGAGCAGTTCTTC. V gene TRBV2 combines with J gene TRBJ2-1; D possibly corresponds to TRBD2 (7 bases). V was trimmed by 8 bases and J by 8 bases, leaving 19 bases between them. From germline, CDR1 is SNHLY and CDR2 FYNNEI. CDR3 length equals 14 residues.

This clonotype was seen at least ten times. V gene TRBV28 combines with J gene TRBJ1-1; no clear D gene. The CDR3 extends over 13 amino acids. Trimming shortened V by 6 bases and J by 5 bases, and 13 bases separated the two germline ends. Germline CDR1 is MDHEN and CDR2 is SYDVKM. The DNA for the CDR3 is TGTGCCAGCAGGTGGGCCCGGGGAACTGAAGCTTTCTTT. This encodes CASRWARGTEAFF.

This clonotype showed up just a few times. The conserved final phenylalanine or tryptophan is absent from the CDR3, which likely points to a read error. The chain uses TRBV5-5 and TRBJ1-1, with D maybe TRBD1 (5 bases). Trimming took off 4 bases at V and 1 base at J, with 14 bases between the two ends. This CDR3 spans 15 amino acids. Germline CDR1 reads SGHKS; CDR2 reads YYEKEE (reference sequence). CDR3 loop: CASSPGDGPNTEAFL. For the CDR3, the DNA is TGTGCCAGCAGCCCCGGGGACGGCCCGAACACTGAAGCTTTCCTT.

Ten or more counts support this clonotype. The chain links TRBV2 to TRBJ1-4; TRBD1 might be the D (5 bases). Germline CDR1 and CDR2: SNHLY and FYNNEI. Trimming shortened V by 9 bases and J by 5 bases, and 13 bases separated the two germline ends. There are 13 residues in the CDR3. The CDR3 loop reads CARAGTGNEKLFF. The CDR3 DNA reads TGTGCCAGGGCCGGGACGGGGAATGAAAAACTGTTTTTT.